The 25 T cell receptor beta chains below were found in one sample sequenced in a study of blood T cell repertoires in COVID-19. Measured with immunoSEQ multiplex PCR; TCRdb has only the in-frame clones, and not every one. The table records about 150,000 clones, 87% of them present only once. Sequenced material: PBMCs or T cells enriched from blood (not recorded which). The receptors shown here come from a woman in her 40s who had been exposed to COVID-19.

This clone showed up many times. Additional DNA sequences in this sample encode the identical CDR3. The V gene is TRBV27, the J gene TRBJ1-2; 9 bases are shared with TRBD1. V lost 5 bases to trimming and J lost 5 bases; unmatched junction nucleotides: 6. The CDR3 sequence is 14 residues long. Per the germline V gene, CDR1 is MNHEY and CDR2 is SMNVEV (reference sequence). CDR3 amino acids: CASSPGQGLYGYTF. CDR3 nucleotides: TGTGCCAGCAGTCCAGGACAGGGGTTATATGGCTACACCTTC.

This chain links TRBV6-4 with TRBJ2-1; TRBD2 agrees at 10 bases. CDR1 and CDR2 (germline): MRHNA, SNTAGT. The CDR3 extends over 15 amino acids. Unmatched junction bases numbered 8, after V lost 0 bases and J lost 12 bases. The CDR3 DNA reads TGTGCCAGCAGTGACTCGTTAGCGGGGGGATCGCCGCAGTTCTTC. Residues: CASSDSLAGGSPQFF.

The J gene is TRBJ2-1, the V gene TRBV7-2; weak D call: TRBD2 (6 bases). Germline V gives CDR1 SGHTA, CDR2 FQGNSA. Trimming shortened V by 10 bases and J by 2 bases, and 15 bases separated the two germline ends. The CDR3 extends over 14 amino acids. Written as DNA, the CDR3 is TGTGCCATAAGGTGGGGCGGGGCCTACAATGAGCAGTTCTTC. Amino acids: CAIRWGGAYNEQFF.

This chain joins TRBV10-1 and TRBJ2-3; no clear D gene. The V gene lost 1 base and the J gene lost 0 bases, with 8 bases spanning the gap. The CDR3 runs to 15 residues. Germline V gene lookup returns CDR1 WNHNN and CDR2 SYGVQD (reference sequence). The CDR3 region is CASSEFGSSTDTQYF. The DNA for the CDR3 is TGCGCCAGCAGTGAGTTTGGCTCAAGCACAGATACGCAGTATTTT.

The V call is TRBV7-9, the J call TRBJ1-5; tentatively, D is TRBD1 (5 bases). The CDR3 spans 14 residues. Germline CDR1 is SEHNR and CDR2 is FQNEAQ (reference sequence). V lost 5 bases to trimming and J lost 2 bases, with 10 bases between them. CDR3 sequence: CASSPSRGNQPQHF. CDR3 coding DNA: TGTGCCAGCAGCCCCTCCAGGGGCAATCAGCCCCAGCATTTT.

The CDR3 DNA reads TGTGCCAGCAGTTTTTCTGCTGGAAACACCATATATTTT. This sequence encodes CASSFSAGNTIYF. The chain combines TRBV27 with TRBJ1-3; the D is unclear. Deletions cut 3 bases from V and 2 bases from J, with 5 bases between. This CDR3 contains 13 residues. CDR1 is MNHEY, CDR2 SMNVEV, per germline (reference sequence).

The gene calls are TRBV11-2 and TRBJ2-5; TRBD2 matches at 14 bases. Germline assignment: CDR1 SGHAT and CDR2 FQNNGV. The CDR3 is 15 amino acids. V was clipped by 5 bases and J by 4 bases; unmatched bases: 3. CDR3 in amino acids: CASSATSGGVETQYF. CDR3 nucleotides: TGTGCCAGCAGCGCGACTAGCGGGGGGGTAGAGACCCAGTACTTC.

In nucleotides, the CDR3 is TGTGCCAGTTCCGACAGGGTTTATGGCTACACCTTC. It is translated as CASSDRVYGYTF. The V gene is TRBV6-5, the J gene TRBJ1-2, with 7 bases fitting TRBD1. Unmatched junction bases numbered 6, after V lost 9 bases and J lost 5 bases. Germline assignment: CDR1 MNHEY and CDR2 SVGAGI. The CDR3 length is 12 residues.

In its sample, this clone was seen once. The chain is built from TRBV6-2 or TRBV6-3 and TRBJ1-1, with no clear D. Germline V CDR1 and CDR2: MNHEY, SVGEGT. The CDR3 runs 14 residues. Trimming removed 5 bases from V and 2 bases from J, with 12 bases in between. CDR3 residues: CASSPSGFNTEAFF. The CDR3 DNA reads as TGTGCCAGCAGTCCGTCAGGTTTTAACACTGAAGCTTTCTTT.

The rearrangement uses TRBV10-3 and TRBJ2-5, with a possible D match to TRBD2 (6 bases). Germline assignment: CDR1 ENHRY and CDR2 SYGVKD. The CDR3 covers 13 residues. Trimming left V 5 bases short and J 4 bases short, with 11 bases between. This CDR3 is CAISSGERETQYF. The CDR3 DNA reads TGTGCCATCAGTTCGGGGGAACGAGAGACCCAGTACTTC.

This sequence joins TRBV27 and TRBJ1-5, with D hard to call. Trimming pared 5 bases from V and 2 bases from J, leaving 13 bases between. Germline V CDR1 and CDR2: MNHEY, SMNVEV (reference sequence). The CDR3 loop spans 15 amino acids. The CDR3 DNA follows: TGTGCCAGCAGTCCGAAGAGTAGCGGCAATCAGCCCCAGCATTTT. Translated: CASSPKSSGNQPQHF.

This chain links TRBV5-6 with TRBJ1-4; 10 bases map to TRBD1. The J segment lost 8 bases and the V segment lost 1 base, leaving 5 bases of the junction unmatched. The CDR3 has 15 amino acids. In germline, CDR1 is SGHDT, CDR2 YYEEEE. The CDR3 coding sequence is TGTGCCAGCAGCTTGAGGACAGGGGGATCGGAAAAACTGTTTTTT. Encoded protein: CASSLRTGGSEKLFF.

This sequence joins TRBV5-1 and TRBJ2-3, with 9 bases matching TRBD2. The germline gives CDR1 SGHRS, CDR2 YFSETQ. The CDR3 loop spans 14 amino acids. J was trimmed by 3 bases and V by 4 bases; bases with no gene match: 3. The CDR3 loop reads CASSAGLATDTQYF. The CDR3 DNA sequence: TGCGCCAGCAGCGCGGGACTAGCAACAGATACGCAGTATTTT.

The chain has TRBV12-3 or TRBV12-4 and TRBJ1-2, with a possible D match to TRBD1 (6 bases). V gave up 7 bases and J gave up 7 bases, with 13 bases separating them. This CDR3 is built from 12 residues. CDR3 nucleotide sequence: TGTGCCAGCATGCCGTCCAGGGGTGGCTACACCTTC. Translating gives CASMPSRGGYTF.

The chain has TRBV11-2 and TRBJ1-1, with TRBD1 identical over 7 bases. CDR3 size: 14 residues. Germline loops: CDR1 SGHAT, CDR2 FQNNGV. V was clipped by 0 bases and J by 4 bases; unmatched bases: 2. The CDR3 DNA reads as TGTGCCAGCAGCTTAGAACAGGGGCGCACTGAAGCTTTCTTT. This translates into CASSLEQGRTEAFF.

V and J are TRBV20-1 and TRBJ2-1, with 7 positions matching TRBD2. From germline, CDR1 is DFQATT and CDR2 SNEGSKA (reference sequence). The CDR3 totals 15 residues. V shed 3 bases and J 0 bases; nucleotides not matched to a gene: 5. This CDR3 is CSASSVAGSYNEQFF. The CDR3 DNA follows: TGCAGTGCTAGTAGTGTAGCGGGCTCCTACAATGAGCAGTTCTTC.

The V call is TRBV6-1, the J call TRBJ2-5; 7 bases align to TRBD1. There are 16 residues in the CDR3. The junction had 11 bases not matched to a gene; V was cut back by 2 bases and J by 5 bases. Germline V gene sequence: CDR1 MNHNS, CDR2 SASEGT. The CDR3 sequence: CASSEFRGQRAETQYF. The CDR3 DNA follows: TGTGCCAGCAGTGAATTCAGGGGACAGCGTGCCGAGACCCAGTACTTC.

CDR3 DNA: TGTGCCAGCAGTTTCCAGGGTAGGGACAATGAGCAGTTCTTC. Translated: CASSFQGRDNEQFF. The rearrangement links TRBV6-5 to TRBJ2-1, with a weak D call TRBD1 (5 bases). Germline CDR1 is MNHEY and CDR2 is SVGAGI. V dropped 4 bases and J dropped 5 bases, with 12 bases sitting between them. The CDR3 is 14 residues long.

V is TRBV11-2 and J is TRBJ1-1, with 8 bases matching TRBD1. Per the germline V gene, CDR1 is SGHAT and CDR2 is FQNNGV. The trim removed 0 bases at V and 4 bases at J, leaving 13 bases unmatched. The CDR3 runs to 18 residues. CDR3 bases: TGTGCCAGCAGCTTAGATCGCAGGGGGCCTATCTTGGTCACTGAAGCTTTCTTT. Protein sequence: CASSLDRRGPILVTEAFF.

The V call is TRBV5-1, the J call TRBJ2-4, with TRBD1 as a possible D gene (5 bases). This CDR3 has 13 amino acids. CDR1 is SGHRS and CDR2 is YFSETQ in the germline V gene. V gave up 2 bases and J gave up 8 bases, with 11 bases separating them. CDR3 sequence reads: CASSFQGTDIQYF. DNA of the CDR3: TGCGCCAGCAGCTTCCAGGGTACGGACATTCAGTACTTC.

The chain is built from TRBV7-9 and TRBJ2-7, with D possibly TRBD1 on 5 matching bases. Germline assignment: CDR1 SEHNR and CDR2 FQNEAQ (reference sequence). The CDR3 sequence is 15 residues long. Between the trimmed V and J ends, which lost 5 bases and 1 base, there was a span of 15 bases. The CDR3 loop reads CASSLGQGISYEQYF. The CDR3 coding sequence is TGTGCCAGCAGCCTCGGTCAGGGCATATCCTACGAGCAGTACTTC. The full variable domain, with the rest looked up from reference TRBV7-9 and TRBJ2-7, is DTGVSQNPRHKITKRGQNVTFRCDPISEHNRLYWYRQTLGQGPEFLTYFQNEAQLEKSRLLSDRFSAERPKGSFSTLEIQRTEQGDSAMYLCASSLGQGISYEQYFGPGTRLTVT.

The V and J genes are TRBV29-1 and TRBJ1-5; 9 bases map to TRBD1. Germline CDR1 is SQVTM and CDR2 is ANQGSEA. This CDR3 is built from 14 residues. V gave up 4 bases and J gave up 6 bases; unmatched junction bases: 7. The CDR3 protein is CSVGYGTGSQPQHF. The CDR3 DNA reads as TGCAGCGTTGGGTACGGGACAGGGAGTCAGCCCCAGCATTTT.

The chain employs TRBV29-1 and TRBJ1-1; unclear D gene. This CDR3 has 12 residues. Trimming took 2 bases from V and 6 from J, leaving 10 bases between them. Germline V gene sequence: CDR1 SQVTM, CDR2 ANQGSEA. The CDR3 DNA sequence: TGCAGCGTTGAACTCTACTCGTCTGAAGCTTTCTTT. Its translation is CSVELYSSEAFF.

This rearrangement joins TRBV4-1 to TRBJ2-7, with TRBD1 matching over 7 bases. Germline V gene sequence: CDR1 MGHRA, CDR2 YSYEKL. The CDR3 has 17 amino acids. J lost 5 bases, V lost 1 base, and 14 bases had no gene match. CDR3 amino acids: CASSQVIRQGSIHEQYF. CDR3 nucleotide sequence: TGCGCCAGCAGCCAAGTGATACGACAGGGTAGTATCCACGAGCAGTACTTC.

The chain uses TRBV29-1 and TRBJ1-2; 7 bases fit TRBD1. J lost 0 bases, V lost 3 bases, and 7 bases had no gene match. The CDR3 sequence is 15 residues long. CDR1 is SQVTM, CDR2 ANQGSEA, per germline. Here the CDR3 DNA reads TGCAGCGTTGATGAGACAGGGTCCTCTAACTATGGCTACACCTTC. As protein: CSVDETGSSNYGYTF.